These 10 T cell receptor beta chains were sequenced from one sample in a study of T cells expressing NK-cell markers. TCRdb reanalyzed the 5' RACE reads and collapses them to one entry per CDR3 protein, without DNA. The sample table sets out roughly 150,000 distinct CDR3 sequences. Sequenced: blood T cells: a sorted CD56 or NKG2C T cell subset, CD4+ or CD8+ T cells, or bulk PBMC T cells (not recorded which). The receptors here all came from a woman between 18 and 75 years old in good health.

The gene calls are TRBV5-1 and TRBJ2-5; TCRdb indicates TRBD2, and absent DNA this call remains unverified. The CDR3 runs 18 residues. The germline V gene has CDR1 SGHRS and CDR2 YFSETQ. The CDR3 loop reads CASSLSGRDSVGQETQYF.

The rearrangement uses TRBV20-1 and TRBJ2-2; TCRdb gives TRBD2 as the D gene, but with no DNA this cannot be confirmed. The CDR3 runs 15 residues. Germline V gene sequence: CDR1 DFQATT, CDR2 SNEGSKA (reference sequence). The CDR3 sequence is CSAAVSGRGTGELFF.

V gene TRBV7-2 combines with J gene TRBJ2-7; TCRdb's assignment of TRBD1 cannot be checked, as there is no DNA. Per germline, CDR1 SGHTA and CDR2 FQGNSA. CDR3 length equals 14 residues. CDR3 sequence reads: CASSLQGTASEQYF.

The J gene is TRBJ2-2, the V gene TRBV18; the D gene TCRdb calls, TRBD1, cannot be checked with no DNA. Germline V gene lookup returns CDR1 KGHSH and CDR2 LQKENI. This CDR3 contains 16 residues. The CDR3: CASSPPSGELTGELFF.

The rearrangement joins TRBV2 to TRBJ2-2; there is no DNA to check the TCRdb D call of TRBD2. CDR3 length: 13 amino acids. Germline CDR1 reads SNHLY; CDR2 reads FYNNEI. The CDR3 spells CASIRTSTGELFF. Combining the CDR3 with reference TRBV2 and TRBJ2-2 gives the whole variable domain EPEVTQTPSHQVTQMGQEVILRCVPISNHLYFYWYRQILGQKVEFLVSFYNNEISEKSEIFDDQFSVERPDGSNFTLKIRSTKLEDSAMYFCASIRTSTGELFFGEGSRLTVL.

This sequence joins TRBV29-1 and TRBJ1-1; TCRdb designates TRBD1, a call that cannot be tested without DNA. Germline assignment: CDR1 SQVTM and CDR2 ANQGSEA. The CDR3 contains 12 residues. CDR3 sequence: CSAPGYGTEAFF.

The chain couples TRBV3-1 to TRBJ2-1; with no DNA, the TCRdb D assignment of TRBD1 cannot be verified. The CDR3 covers 15 residues. Germline V gene sequence: CDR1 LGHDT, CDR2 YNNKEL (reference sequence). This CDR3 is CASSQERLRGNEQFF.

The chain is built from TRBV10-3 and TRBJ2-7; TCRdb lists TRBD1, though no DNA is available to test this call. CDR1 and CDR2 (germline): ENHRY, SYGVKD. The CDR3 is 14 residues long. This chain's CDR3 is CAISDRTGVREQYF.

The gene calls are TRBV27 and TRBJ1-1; as DNA is missing, the TRBD1 call by TCRdb cannot be tested. The length of the CDR3 is 15 residues. Germline V CDR1 and CDR2: MNHEY, SMNVEV (reference sequence). CDR3 region: CASSVRQVLMAEAFF.

This chain connects TRBV11-1 to TRBJ1-1; without DNA, the TCRdb call of TRBD1 cannot be checked. The length of the CDR3 is 18 residues. Looked up from germline, CDR1 is SGHAT and CDR2 is FQDESV (reference sequence). The CDR3 loop reads CASSLAVGQLFLNAEAFF.